This is a list of T cell receptor beta chains from one sample in a study of shared clonotypes between healthy human individuals. This table comes from immunoSEQ multiplex PCR, and its TCRdb copy is limited to in-frame clones, with some not included. The table has fewer than 650,000 clones, 60% to 85% seen once. Sequenced: PBMCs. These receptors all stem from a woman aged 40 to 50 in good health. Some clones in this sample may be carry-over from other donors' samples. The CDR3 runs from the conserved cysteine through the conserved F or W. The order of the fields is CDR3 protein, CDR3 DNA, D gene, CDR3 length, V gene, J gene, clone size. The D gene is left open where the match is weak. Clone size is given for some rows only: seen once, a few or many times, or a class if the clone is expanded.

CDR3 protein: CAWSEVGQVKGF
CDR3 DNA: TGTGCCTGGAGTGAGGTGGGACAGGTCAAGGGTTTT
D gene: TRBD1
CDR3 length: 12
V gene: TRBV30
J gene: TRBJ1-4
clone size: -

CDR3 protein: CAISTGTSGSRHEQFF
CDR3 DNA: TGTGCCATCAGCACCGGGACTAGCGGGAGTAGGCATGAGCAGTTCTTC
D gene: TRBD2
CDR3 length: 16
V gene: TRBV10-3
J gene: TRBJ2-1
clone size: -

CDR3 protein: CASSPAGIRSTDTQYF
CDR3 DNA: TGTGCCAGCAGCCCGGCGGGAATCAGGAGCACAGATACGCAGTATTTT
D gene: -
CDR3 length: 16
V gene: TRBV5-4
J gene: TRBJ2-3
clone size: -

CDR3 protein: CASSEYEGAGAGELFF
CDR3 DNA: TGTGCCAGCAGCGAGTATGAGGGAGCGGGGGCCGGGGAGCTGTTTTTT
D gene: TRBD2
CDR3 length: 16
V gene: TRBV9
J gene: TRBJ2-2
clone size: -

CDR3 protein: CASSLTWKETQYF
CDR3 DNA: TGTGCCAGCAGTTTAACGTGGAAGGAGACCCAGTACTTC
D gene: -
CDR3 length: 13
V gene: TRBV27
J gene: TRBJ2-5
clone size: -

CDR3 protein: CASSLAGGDGETQYF
CDR3 DNA: TGTGCCAGCAGCTTAGCAGGCGGGGACGGGGAGACCCAGTACTTC
D gene: -
CDR3 length: 15
V gene: TRBV7-3
J gene: TRBJ2-5
clone size: -

CDR3 protein: CASSRRQGDTQYF
CDR3 DNA: TGTGCTAGCAGCCGAAGACAGGGGGATACGCAGTATTTT
D gene: TRBD1
CDR3 length: 13
V gene: TRBV7-7
J gene: TRBJ2-3
clone size: many

CDR3 protein: CASSYFQGSYTF
CDR3 DNA: TGTGCCAGCAGTTATTTTCAGGGGAGCTACACCTTC
D gene: -
CDR3 length: 12
V gene: TRBV6-6
J gene: TRBJ1-2
clone size: -

CDR3 protein: CSVEGWDRGYTF
CDR3 DNA: TGCAGCGTAGAGGGTTGGGACAGAGGCTACACCTTC
D gene: TRBD1
CDR3 length: 12
V gene: TRBV29-1
J gene: TRBJ1-2
clone size: once

CDR3 protein: CANRRGESNEKLFF
CDR3 DNA: TGTGCCAACCGGCGGGGGGAGAGCAATGAAAAACTGTTTTTT
D gene: -
CDR3 length: 14
V gene: TRBV2
J gene: TRBJ1-4
clone size: many

CDR3 protein: CASRRGGRAGDEQYF
CDR3 DNA: TGTGCCAGCAGGAGGGGGGGAAGAGCGGGAGACGAGCAGTACTTC
D gene: TRBD2
CDR3 length: 15
V gene: TRBV2
J gene: TRBJ2-7
clone size: -

CDR3 protein: CASSLALGTGTHEQYF
CDR3 DNA: TGCGCCAGCAGCTTGGCCTTGGGGACAGGGACCCACGAGCAGTACTTC
D gene: TRBD1
CDR3 length: 16
V gene: TRBV5-1
J gene: TRBJ2-7
clone size: -

CDR3 protein: CASSQGFSGRYNEQFF
CDR3 DNA: TGCGCCAGCAGCCAAGGGTTTAGCGGGAGGTACAATGAGCAGTTCTTC
D gene: TRBD2
CDR3 length: 16
V gene: TRBV4-1
J gene: TRBJ2-1
clone size: few

CDR3 protein: CASSPFASHTEAFF
CDR3 DNA: TGTGCCAGTAGCCCTTTCGCCAGCCACACTGAAGCTTTCTTT
D gene: -
CDR3 length: 14
V gene: TRBV19
J gene: TRBJ1-1
clone size: -

CDR3 protein: CASSPPIRWGAKNIQYF
CDR3 DNA: TGTGCCAGCAGCCCCCCGATAAGGTGGGGGGCCAAAAACATTCAGTACTTC
D gene: -
CDR3 length: 17
V gene: TRBV27
J gene: TRBJ2-4
clone size: -

CDR3 protein: CASSSPRGSGANVLTF
CDR3 DNA: TGTGCCAGCAGCTCACCCCGTGGGTCTGGGGCCAACGTCCTGACTTTC
D gene: -
CDR3 length: 16
V gene: TRBV9
J gene: TRBJ2-6
clone size: -

CDR3 protein: CASSPIGGASRTEAFF
CDR3 DNA: TGCGCCAGCAGCCCCATCGGGGGGGCGAGTCGGACTGAAGCTTTCTTT
D gene: -
CDR3 length: 16
V gene: TRBV5-1
J gene: TRBJ1-1
clone size: -

CDR3 protein: CASSPRQGAWTGELFF
CDR3 DNA: TGCGCCAGCAGCCCCCGTCAGGGGGCTTGGACCGGGGAGCTGTTTTTT
D gene: TRBD1
CDR3 length: 16
V gene: TRBV4-3
J gene: TRBJ2-2
clone size: -

CDR3 protein: CASGSDPGTEAFF
CDR3 DNA: TGTGCCAGCGGGTCGGACCCCGGGACTGAAGCTTTCTTT
D gene: -
CDR3 length: 13
V gene: TRBV28
J gene: TRBJ1-1
clone size: -

CDR3 protein: CASTSKGASIYNEQFF
CDR3 DNA: TGTGCCAGTACCTCGAAGGGGGCCTCAATATACAATGAGCAGTTCTTC
D gene: TRBD1
CDR3 length: 16
V gene: TRBV19
J gene: TRBJ2-1
clone size: -

CDR3 protein: CAVGLASHEQYF
CDR3 DNA: TGTGCCGTGGGACTAGCTTCCCACGAGCAGTACTTC
D gene: TRBD2
CDR3 length: 12
V gene: TRBV10-3
J gene: TRBJ2-7
clone size: -

CDR3 protein: CAISESVSGTGEQYF
CDR3 DNA: TGTGCCATCAGTGAATCCGTTTCAGGGACTGGAGAGCAGTACTTC
D gene: -
CDR3 length: 15
V gene: TRBV10-3
J gene: TRBJ2-7
clone size: -

CDR3 protein: CASSTNQGFYGYTF
CDR3 DNA: TGTGCCAGTAGTACAAATCAGGGATTCTATGGCTACACCTTC
D gene: -
CDR3 length: 14
V gene: TRBV19
J gene: TRBJ1-2
clone size: -

CDR3 protein: CAQVRGRSSTGELFF
CDR3 DNA: TGTGCCCAGGTCAGGGGCAGGTCGTCCACCGGGGAGCTGTTTTTT
D gene: -
CDR3 length: 15
V gene: TRBV28
J gene: TRBJ2-2
clone size: -

CDR3 protein: CAWSASGVLRDTQYF
CDR3 DNA: TGTGCCTGGAGTGCCTCAGGGGTTTTAAGAGATACGCAGTATTTT
D gene: -
CDR3 length: 15
V gene: TRBV30
J gene: TRBJ2-3
clone size: once

CDR3 protein: CASSPHPSGNEQFF
CDR3 DNA: TGTGCCAGCTCACCTCACCCCTCCGGGAATGAGCAGTTCTTC
D gene: -
CDR3 length: 14
V gene: TRBV18
J gene: TRBJ2-1
clone size: -

CDR3 protein: CASSLTGGPNSNQPQHF
CDR3 DNA: TGTGCCAGCAGCTTGACAGGGGGCCCCAATAGCAATCAGCCCCAGCATTTT
D gene: TRBD1
CDR3 length: 17
V gene: TRBV7-2
J gene: TRBJ1-5
clone size: -

CDR3 protein: CASSKWLAGTETQYF
CDR3 DNA: TGTGCCAGCAGCAAATGGCTAGCGGGAACTGAGACCCAGTACTTC
D gene: -
CDR3 length: 15
V gene: TRBV21-1
J gene: TRBJ2-5
clone size: -

CDR3 protein: CASSLGLAEGETQYF
CDR3 DNA: TGCGCCAGCAGCTTGGGGTTAGCGGAGGGGGAGACCCAGTACTTC
D gene: -
CDR3 length: 15
V gene: TRBV5-1
J gene: TRBJ2-5
clone size: -

CDR3 protein: CASKTSGPGELFF
CDR3 DNA: TGTGCCAGCAAGACTAGCGGTCCCGGGGAGCTGTTTTTT
D gene: TRBD2
CDR3 length: 13
V gene: TRBV2
J gene: TRBJ2-2
clone size: -

CDR3 protein: CASSPIAGDRGYEQYF
CDR3 DNA: TGTGCCAGCAGTCCTATTGCCGGGGACAGGGGGTACGAGCAGTACTTC
D gene: TRBD1
CDR3 length: 16
V gene: TRBV28
J gene: TRBJ2-7
clone size: -

CDR3 protein: CASSVDSGHLYEQYF
CDR3 DNA: TGTGCCAGCAGCGTGGACAGTGGCCACCTCTACGAGCAGTACTTC
D gene: -
CDR3 length: 15
V gene: TRBV9
J gene: TRBJ2-7
clone size: few

CDR3 protein: CASSGREQYF
CDR3 DNA: TGTGCCAGCAGTGGTCGCGAGCAGTACTTC
D gene: -
CDR3 length: 10
V gene: TRBV28
J gene: TRBJ2-7
clone size: -

CDR3 protein: CASSLVEEVEWFGTDTQYF
CDR3 DNA: TGTGCCAGCAGCTTAGTGGAGGAAGTGGAGTGGTTCGGCACAGATACGCAGTATTTT
D gene: -
CDR3 length: 19
V gene: TRBV11-2
J gene: TRBJ2-3
clone size: -

CDR3 protein: CASSLVAGREQYF
CDR3 DNA: TGTGCCAGCAGCTTAGTAGCGGGCCGCGAGCAGTACTTC
D gene: TRBD2
CDR3 length: 13
V gene: TRBV7-2
J gene: TRBJ2-7
clone size: few

CDR3 protein: CASRADMNTGELFF
CDR3 DNA: TGTGCCAGCAGGGCCGACATGAACACCGGGGAGCTGTTTTTT
D gene: -
CDR3 length: 14
V gene: TRBV2
J gene: TRBJ2-2
clone size: -

CDR3 protein: CASRRTSGPWEQYF
CDR3 DNA: TGTGCCAGCAGGCGGACTAGCGGTCCGTGGGAGCAGTACTTC
D gene: TRBD2
CDR3 length: 14
V gene: TRBV6-5
J gene: TRBJ2-7
clone size: -

CDR3 protein: CATRPRQDTRTYEQYF
CDR3 DNA: TGTGCCACCCGTCCTCGCCAGGACACGAGAACCTACGAGCAGTACTTC
D gene: -
CDR3 length: 16
V gene: TRBV19
J gene: TRBJ2-7
clone size: -

CDR3 protein: CASSKGQGEYGYTF
CDR3 DNA: TGTGCCAGCAGCAAAGGACAGGGAGAGTATGGCTACACCTTC
D gene: TRBD1
CDR3 length: 14
V gene: TRBV7-2
J gene: TRBJ1-2
clone size: -

CDR3 protein: CASSQPGQGGYGYTF
CDR3 DNA: TGTGCCAGCAGCCAACCGGGACAGGGGGGCTATGGCTACACCTTC
D gene: TRBD1
CDR3 length: 15
V gene: TRBV14
J gene: TRBJ1-2
clone size: -

CDR3 protein: CASSGPGLAGGLETQYF
CDR3 DNA: TGTGCCAGCAGCGGGCCGGGACTAGCGGGGGGATTAGAGACCCAGTACTTC
D gene: TRBD2
CDR3 length: 17
V gene: TRBV9
J gene: TRBJ2-5
clone size: -

CDR3 protein: CASSELWAAPYEQYF
CDR3 DNA: TGTGCCAGCAGTGAATTGTGGGCCGCTCCATACGAGCAGTACTTC
D gene: -
CDR3 length: 15
V gene: TRBV6-1
J gene: TRBJ2-7
clone size: -

CDR3 protein: CASPGGAPGYTF
CDR3 DNA: TGTGCCAGCCCCGGGGGGGCGCCCGGCTACACCTTC
D gene: -
CDR3 length: 12
V gene: TRBV9
J gene: TRBJ1-2
clone size: -

CDR3 protein: CASSLGRGTGELFF
CDR3 DNA: TGTGCCAGCAGCTTAGGCAGGGGGACCGGGGAGCTGTTTTTT
D gene: TRBD1
CDR3 length: 14
V gene: TRBV7-3
J gene: TRBJ2-2
clone size: -

CDR3 protein: CASSGYDQPQHF
CDR3 DNA: TGTGCCAGCAGTGGATACGACCAGCCCCAGCATTTT
D gene: -
CDR3 length: 12
V gene: TRBV2
J gene: TRBJ1-5
clone size: -

CDR3 protein: CASRFSSGREGEQFF
CDR3 DNA: TGTGCCAGCAGATTCAGTAGCGGGAGGGAAGGTGAGCAGTTCTTC
D gene: TRBD2
CDR3 length: 15
V gene: TRBV27
J gene: TRBJ2-1
clone size: -

CDR3 protein: CASSYDPGGPSSEQYF
CDR3 DNA: TGTGCCAGCAGTTATGACCCGGGAGGGCCCTCGTCCGAGCAGTACTTC
D gene: TRBD2
CDR3 length: 16
V gene: TRBV6-6
J gene: TRBJ2-7
clone size: -

CDR3 protein: CSVTGGPNQPQHF
CDR3 DNA: TGCAGCGTCACAGGGGGGCCGAATCAGCCCCAGCATTTT
D gene: TRBD1
CDR3 length: 13
V gene: TRBV29-1
J gene: TRBJ1-5
clone size: few

CDR3 protein: CAWSTGTGTSQYF
CDR3 DNA: TGTGCCTGGAGTACCGGGACAGGGACATCGCAGTACTTC
D gene: TRBD1
CDR3 length: 13
V gene: TRBV30
J gene: TRBJ2-7
clone size: -

CDR3 protein: CASSSPGGVDYGYTF
CDR3 DNA: TGTGCCAGCAGTTCCCCCGGGGGCGTTGATTATGGCTACACCTTC
D gene: -
CDR3 length: 15
V gene: TRBV28
J gene: TRBJ1-2
clone size: once

CDR3 protein: CASSFLNGDEQFF
CDR3 DNA: TGCGCCAGCAGCTTCCTCAACGGGGATGAGCAGTTCTTC
D gene: -
CDR3 length: 13
V gene: TRBV5-1
J gene: TRBJ2-1
clone size: -

CDR3 protein: CASENTGELFF
CDR3 DNA: TGTGCCAGCGAGAACACCGGGGAGCTGTTTTTT
D gene: -
CDR3 length: 11
V gene: TRBV11-2
J gene: TRBJ2-2
clone size: -

CDR3 protein: CASSPGGSGSSYEQYF
CDR3 DNA: TGTGCCAGCAGCCCGGGGGGTAGCGGCAGCTCCTACGAGCAGTACTTC
D gene: TRBD2
CDR3 length: 16
V gene: TRBV7-2
J gene: TRBJ2-7
clone size: -

CDR3 protein: CASSLLAASGNTIYF
CDR3 DNA: TGTGCCAGCAGTTTATTAGCAGCCTCTGGAAACACCATATATTTT
D gene: -
CDR3 length: 15
V gene: TRBV28
J gene: TRBJ1-3
clone size: -

CDR3 protein: CASSLTGADTEAFF
CDR3 DNA: TGTGCCAGCAGCTTGACAGGGGCCGACACTGAAGCTTTCTTT
D gene: TRBD1
CDR3 length: 14
V gene: TRBV7-2
J gene: TRBJ1-1
clone size: -

CDR3 protein: CASSRLIQPAEAFF
CDR3 DNA: TGTGCCAGCAGCCGGTTAATCCAGCCCGCTGAAGCTTTCTTT
D gene: -
CDR3 length: 14
V gene: TRBV5-8
J gene: TRBJ1-1
clone size: -